A single sample gave rise to the 32 T cell receptor beta chains below, sequenced in a study of PD-1 blockade in classical Hodgkin lymphoma (dated by TCRdb to the early 2020s). To prepare the library, the immunoSEQ multiplex PCR assay was applied. TCRdb took over this immuneACCESS table, retaining in-frame rearrangements with V and J assigned. Such tables are incomplete; in checked studies, under half of the missing clones stem from an unresolved V gene, and the remainder is unexplained. For this sample the table gives about 110,000 clones, of which roughly nine tenths were detected only once. About 20% of the sample belongs to the ten largest clones. The sample's time point, from its label and the paper: cycle 2 day 1 (C2D1) of nivolumab. All trial patients had relapsed after autologous stem cell transplantation, with cohorts A, B and C differing in prior brentuximab vedotin exposure. Sequencing used peripheral blood mononuclear cells (PBMCs), obtained before the second cycle of nivolumab. These receptors were collected from a human donor with classical Hodgkin lymphoma.

The V call is TRBV5-1, the J call TRBJ2-2, with a tentative D call TRBD1 (6 bases). Trimming removed 4 bases from V and 2 bases from J, with 12 bases in between. CDR1 and CDR2 (germline): SGHRS, YFSETQ. CDR3 length: 15 residues. DNA for the CDR3: TGCGCCAGCAGCCGGGACATCCAAAACACCGGGGAGCTGTTTTTT. Protein sequence: CASSRDIQNTGELFF.

This rearrangement joins TRBV18 to TRBJ2-5; the D is unclear. The DNA end is a closer match to TRBJ2-7, so the J assignment may be wrong. The CDR3 spans 12 residues. CDR1 KGHSH and CDR2 LQKENI come from the germline V gene. In nucleotides, the CDR3 is TGTGCCAGCTCACCAGACACCTACGAGCAGTACTTC. Translated, it gives CASSPDTYEQYF.

The table lists this clone with a count of one. This chain links TRBV18 with TRBJ2-3; D gene unclear. The CDR3 length is 15 residues. The germline V gene has CDR1 KGHSH and CDR2 LQKENI. Trimming shortened V by 2 bases and J by 3 bases, and 12 bases separated the two germline ends. The CDR3: CASSPFGGTTDTQYF. The DNA for the CDR3 is TGTGCCAGCTCACCATTCGGCGGAACGACAGATACGCAGTATTTT.

This clone was recorded once. The V gene is TRBV10-3, the J gene TRBJ1-3, with D hard to call. The germline CDR1 and CDR2 sequences are ENHRY and SYGVKD. The V and J ends lost 3 bases and 0 bases respectively, with 9 bases between them. The CDR3 sequence is 15 residues long. The CDR3 is CAISDGGSSGNTIYF. CDR3 DNA sequence: TGTGCCATCAGTGACGGCGGCTCCTCTGGAAACACCATATATTTT.

The chain employs TRBV11-2 and TRBJ2-5; the D gene is possibly TRBD1 (6 bases). This CDR3 has 16 amino acids. Between the trimmed V and J ends, which lost 5 bases and 5 bases, there was a span of 21 bases. Germline loops: CDR1 SGHAT, CDR2 FQNNGV. CDR3 amino acids: CASSPSSGQLRETQYF. The CDR3, as DNA: TGTGCCAGCAGCCCCAGCTCAGGACAGCTTAGGGAGACCCAGTACTTC.

V is TRBV5-6 and J is TRBJ2-3; D is possibly TRBD2 (6 bases). The CDR3 consists of 15 residues. Germline V lookup: CDR1 SGHDT, CDR2 YYEEEE. V lost 4 bases to trimming and J lost 0 bases, with 12 bases between them. The CDR3 here is CASSTGLSSTDTQYF. The CDR3 nucleotides read TGTGCCAGCAGCACGGGACTCTCTAGCACAGATACGCAGTATTTT.

This clone showed up just a few times. The J gene is TRBJ1-1, the V gene TRBV28; no reliable D call. Per germline, CDR1 MDHEN and CDR2 SYDVKM. CDR3 length equals 16 residues. Between the trimmed V and J ends, which lost 2 bases and 0 bases, there was a span of 13 bases. The CDR3 sequence is CASSLTNQRLNTEAFF. Here the CDR3 DNA reads TGTGCCAGCAGTTTAACCAACCAGCGTTTGAACACTGAAGCTTTCTTT.

This rearrangement joins TRBV29-1 to TRBJ1-1; D is undetermined. The germline V gene encodes CDR1 SQVTM and CDR2 ANQGSEA. This CDR3 contains 12 residues. Trimming cost V 2 bases and J 2 bases, with 6 bases left between them. The CDR3 loop reads CSVETENTEAFF. CDR3 sequence (DNA): TGCAGCGTTGAAACAGAAAACACTGAAGCTTTCTTT. Supplemented by reference TRBV29-1 and TRBJ1-1, the full variable domain reads SAVISQKPSRDICQRGTSLTIQCQVDSQVTMMFWYRQQPGQSLTLIATANQGSEATYESGFVIDKFPISRPNLTFSTLTVSNMSPEDSSIYLCSVETENTEAFFGQGTRLTVV.

This chain joins TRBV27 and TRBJ1-4; perhaps TRBD1 as D (5 bases). The CDR3 has 14 residues. The germline CDR1 and CDR2 sequences are MNHEY and SMNVEV (reference sequence). The ends were cut back, 5 bases at V and 6 bases at J, with 13 bases in the middle. CDR3 sequence (DNA): TGTGCCAGCAGTCCCTTGACGGGGGATGAAAAACTGTTTTTT. Its protein is CASSPLTGDEKLFF. The full variable domain, rest sourced from reference TRBV27 and TRBJ1-4, is EAQVTQNPRYLITVTGKKLTVTCSQNMNHEYMSWYRQDPGLGLRQIYYSMNVEVTDKGDVPEGYKVSRKEKRNFPLILESPSPNQTSLYFCASSPLTGDEKLFFGSGTQLSVL.

The chain combines TRBV7-2 with TRBJ2-1; 13 bases fit TRBD2. CDR3 length: 19 amino acids. CDR1 and CDR2 from the germline V gene are SGHTA and FQGNSA. J was trimmed by 7 bases and V by 0 bases; bases with no gene match: 12. As DNA, the CDR3 is TGTGCCAGCAGCTTAGCGGGAGGGTGGACTAGCGGGAGTGGTAATGAGCAGTTCTTC. Protein: CASSLAGGWTSGSGNEQFF.

Points on this clone: Other nucleotide sequences in the sample specify the same CDR3. The chain employs TRBV4-2 and TRBJ1-2, with 8 bases that match TRBD1. The CDR3 consists of 13 residues. The germline CDR1 and CDR2 sequences are LGHNA and YNFKEQ. Losses at the gene ends were 4 bases for V and 8 bases for J; bases not matched to a gene: 6. The CDR3 nucleotides are TGTGCCAGCAGCCGACAGGGGATTGGAGGCTACACCTTC. Translated: CASSRQGIGGYTF.

The V call is TRBV19, the J call TRBJ2-3; D remains unclear. Germline assignment: CDR1 LNHDA and CDR2 SQIVND (reference sequence). CDR3 length: 12 amino acids. V was trimmed by 4 bases and J by 3 bases, leaving 5 bases between them. In nucleotides, the CDR3 is TGTGCCAGTAGTACAAAGACAGATACGCAGTATTTT. Its translation: CASSTKTDTQYF. Full variable domain (rest looked up from reference TRBV19 and TRBJ2-3): DGGITQSPKYLFRKEGQNVTLSCEQNLNHDAMYWYRQDPGQGLRLIYYSQIVNDFQKGDIAEGYSVSREKKESFPLTVTSAQKNPTAFYLCASSTKTDTQYFGPGTRLTVL.

This clone was counted between two and nine times. The chain uses TRBV2 and TRBJ1-3, with TRBD1 matching 9 bases. Per germline, CDR1 SNHLY and CDR2 FYNNEI. This CDR3 contains 15 residues. J gave up 0 bases and V 8 bases, and 5 bases lay outside the gene matches. The CDR3 DNA follows: TGTGCCAGCCGGACAGGGGTTTTCTCTGGAAACACCATATATTTT. It encodes CASRTGVFSGNTIYF.

The chain couples TRBV5-1 to TRBJ1-4, with a possible D match to TRBD1 (6 bases). The V end lost 3 bases, the J end lost 3 bases, and 12 bases lay between the germline ends. Per germline, CDR1 SGHRS and CDR2 YFSETQ. The CDR3 spans 15 residues. CDR3 in amino acids: CASSSDSTPNEKLFF. The CDR3 DNA sequence: TGCGCCAGCAGCTCGGACAGTACCCCTAATGAAAAACTGTTTTTT.

The V gene is TRBV7-2, the J gene TRBJ2-7, with 9 bases identical to TRBD2. Germline-derived CDR1 and CDR2 are SGHTA and FQGNSA. This CDR3 comprises 16 residues. J was trimmed by 3 bases and V by 3 bases; bases with no gene match: 9. The CDR3 reads CASSFSAGGGGYEQYF. The CDR3 DNA follows: TGTGCCAGCAGCTTTTCGGCGGGAGGGGGAGGCTACGAGCAGTACTTC.

This clone was detected once. The chain links TRBV9 to TRBJ1-1; no clear D gene. The germline V gene has CDR1 SGDLS and CDR2 YYNGEE. Trimming took 0 bases from V and 7 from J, leaving 4 bases between them. The CDR3 runs to 11 residues. CDR3 amino acids: CASSVVVEAFF. As DNA, the CDR3 is TGTGCCAGCAGCGTAGTAGTTGAAGCTTTCTTT.

The chain links TRBV27 to TRBJ2-2; D not resolved. The CDR3 totals 13 residues. Trimming took off 0 bases at V and 4 bases at J, with 3 bases between the two ends. Germline V gives CDR1 MNHEY, CDR2 SMNVEV (reference sequence). The CDR3 loop is CASSLSPTGELFF. The CDR3 bases are TGTGCCAGCAGTTTATCGCCCACCGGGGAGCTGTTTTTT.

CDR3 protein: CASSSGLAGSTDTQYF. CDR3 bases: TGTGCCAGCAGCTCCGGACTAGCGGGGTCCACAGATACGCAGTATTTT. This chain links TRBV11-3 with TRBJ2-3, with TRBD2 identical over 12 bases. The CDR3 spans 16 residues. V lost 4 bases and J lost 2; bases outside the gene matches: 4. CDR1 and CDR2 (germline): SGHNT, YENEEA.

The rearrangement uses TRBV27 and TRBJ1-2, with D possibly TRBD1 on 6 matching bases. Trimming removed 5 bases at V and 5 bases at J, with 18 bases between. The length of the CDR3 is 15 residues. Germline lookup yields CDR1 MNHEY and CDR2 SMNVEV (reference sequence). CDR3 sequence reads: CASSHGRQAGYGYTF. The CDR3 DNA reads as TGTGCCAGCAGTCATGGCAGACAGGCGGGGTATGGCTACACCTTC.

This clone was recorded once. The chain recombines TRBV11-2 with TRBJ2-1; tentatively, D is TRBD2 (6 bases). CDR1 and CDR2 (germline): SGHAT, FQNNGV. V was pared by 0 bases and J by 1 base, with 13 bases between. The CDR3 sequence is 17 residues long. The CDR3 coding sequence is TGTGCCAGCAGCTTAGATCGGTTTGCGGGATCCTACAATGAGCAGTTCTTC. Its translation: CASSLDRFAGSYNEQFF.

This chain uses TRBV7-9 with TRBJ2-1; 11 bases are shared with TRBD1. V lost 1 base, J lost 1 base, and 6 bases stayed unmatched. The CDR3 has 18 residues. Germline V CDR1 and CDR2: SEHNR, FQNEAQ (reference sequence). CDR3 amino acids: CASSLGSGQGASYNEQFF. The CDR3 coding sequence is TGTGCCAGCAGCTTAGGCTCTGGACAGGGGGCATCCTACAATGAGCAGTTCTTC. Full variable domain (remainder filled in from reference TRBV7-9 and TRBJ2-1): DTGVSQNPRHKITKRGQNVTFRCDPISEHNRLYWYRQTLGQGPEFLTYFQNEAQLEKSRLLSDRFSAERPKGSFSTLEIQRTEQGDSAMYLCASSLGSGQGASYNEQFFGPGTRLTVL.

This chain connects TRBV2 to TRBJ2-5, with D unclear. This CDR3 has 15 residues. The V end lost 0 bases, the J end lost 9 bases, and 17 bases lay between the germline ends. In germline, CDR1 is SNHLY, CDR2 FYNNEI. The CDR3 DNA reads as TGTGCCAGCAGTGAAGCCCACCGCGATATCGCGGCCCAGTACTTC. The encoded protein is CASSEAHRDIAAQYF.

This sequence joins TRBV10-3 and TRBJ1-1; TRBD1 is a possible D gene (6 bases). V lost 6 bases to trimming and J lost 3 bases, with 11 bases between them. There are 13 residues in the CDR3. Germline CDR1 is ENHRY and CDR2 is SYGVKD. The CDR3 sequence: CAISGDTYTEAFF. CDR3 in DNA: TGTGCCATCAGCGGGGACACCTACACTGAAGCTTTCTTT.

The chain is built from TRBV2 and TRBJ1-4; perhaps TRBD1 as D (5 bases). The CDR3 has 15 amino acids. The V end lost 2 bases, the J end lost 7 bases, and 14 bases lay between the germline ends. Germline CDR1 SNHLY, CDR2 FYNNEI. This CDR3 reads CASSENGGYVEKLFF. CDR3 sequence (DNA): TGTGCCAGCAGTGAAAACGGGGGATATGTTGAAAAACTGTTTTTT.

This chain uses TRBV6-5 with TRBJ2-7; D not resolved. V was clipped by 2 bases and J by 2 bases, with 7 bases between them. This CDR3 region has 13 residues. Per germline, CDR1 MNHEY and CDR2 SVGAGI. CDR3 DNA sequence: TGTGCCAGCAGTTACGGGAAGACCTACGAGCAGTACTTC. Protein: CASSYGKTYEQYF.

CDR3 DNA sequence: TGTGCCAGTAGTATGGGCTTAAGACAGGCCCAGCATTTT. It codes for CASSMGLRQAQHF. The V gene is TRBV19, the J gene TRBJ1-5, with D tentatively TRBD1 (6 bases). CDR1 and CDR2 (germline): LNHDA, SQIVND (reference sequence). The CDR3 sequence is 13 residues long. Trimming removed 3 bases at V and 11 bases at J, with 14 bases between. Filled out from reference TRBV19 and TRBJ1-5, the complete variable domain reads DGGITQSPKYLFRKEGQNVTLSCEQNLNHDAMYWYRQDPGQGLRLIYYSQIVNDFQKGDIAEGYSVSREKKESFPLTVTSAQKNPTAFYLCASSMGLRQAQHFGDGTRLSIL.

The chain has TRBV11-2 and TRBJ2-1; a possible D gene is TRBD2 (7 bases). There are 14 residues in the CDR3. Germline-derived CDR1 and CDR2 are SGHAT and FQNNGV. The germline V and J ends were trimmed by 3 bases and 10 bases, with 16 bases remaining between them. DNA for the CDR3: TGTGCCAGCAGCTTGATCGGGGGGCCGAACGAGCAGTTCTTC. Its protein is CASSLIGGPNEQFF.

The chain combines TRBV9 with TRBJ1-4; D possibly corresponds to TRBD1 (5 bases). This CDR3 has 16 amino acids. V was shortened by 0 bases and J by 5 bases, with 14 bases between the two germline ends. The germline V gene encodes CDR1 SGDLS and CDR2 YYNGEE. This chain's CDR3 is CASSVGGGTLNEKLFF. The CDR3 nucleotides are TGTGCCAGCAGCGTAGGAGGAGGGACGCTCAATGAAAAACTGTTTTTT.

The chain carries TRBV19 and TRBJ1-1; D may be TRBD1 (5 bases). The CDR3 is 15 residues long. The V gene lost 6 bases and the J gene lost 1 base, with 15 bases spanning the gap. Germline lookup yields CDR1 LNHDA and CDR2 SQIVND (reference sequence). Here the CDR3 reads CASRPATERNTEAFF. Here the CDR3 DNA reads TGTGCCAGTAGGCCCGCGACAGAGAGGAACACTGAAGCTTTCTTT.

The rearrangement links TRBV6-5 to TRBJ2-3; 7 positions match TRBD2. The CDR3 contains 15 residues. The germline gives CDR1 MNHEY, CDR2 SVGAGI. Trimming cost V 0 bases and J 4 bases; bases outside gene matches: 4. CDR3 in DNA: TGTGCCAGCAGTTACTCAGGACTAGGGGCAGATACGCAGTATTTT. This codes for CASSYSGLGADTQYF.

This clone was seen more than once but under ten times. This CDR3 is CASIRRDNSTDTQYF. DNA of the CDR3: TGTGCCAGCATCCGACGGGACAACAGCACAGATACGCAGTATTTT. V is TRBV25-1 and J is TRBJ2-3; perhaps TRBD1 as D (6 bases). The CDR3 loop spans 15 amino acids. Trimming left V 7 bases short and J 0 bases short, with 14 bases between. Germline CDR1 is MGHDK and CDR2 is SYGVNS.

This clone was seen a handful of times. The V and J genes are TRBV6-6 and TRBJ1-1; D gene unclear. Germline V gene sequence: CDR1 MNHNY, CDR2 SVGAGI (reference sequence). The V end lost 0 bases, the J end lost 1 base, and 9 bases lay between the germline ends. This CDR3 spans 15 amino acids. The chain's CDR3 is CASSYSSVRNTEAFF. The CDR3 region has the DNA TGTGCCAGCAGTTACTCGTCGGTTCGGAACACTGAAGCTTTCTTT.